This TCR beta chain was identified in a study of blood T cell repertoires in COVID-19. Sequencing used immunoSEQ multiplex PCR; TCRdb keeps in-frame clones, though not all of them. Of over 85,000 clones listed, 80% to 95% are singletons. The receptor's source is a woman aged 45-65 years with COVID-19, enrolled during active disease. Input material: peripheral blood.

CDR3 protein: CASSLSFRFYEQYF. In nucleotides, the CDR3 is TGTGCCAGCAGCTTGTCTTTCAGATTCTACGAGCAGTACTTC. The chain has TRBV7-2 and TRBJ2-7, with D hard to call. The ends were cut back, 3 bases at V and 3 bases at J, with 12 bases in the middle. Germline CDR1 reads SGHTA; CDR2 reads FQGNSA. CDR3 size: 14 residues.